The 29 T cell receptor beta chains below all came from one sample that was sequenced in a study of cytomegalovirus exposure and HLA in healthy donors (dated by TCRdb to the late 2010s). Library preparation used the immunoSEQ multiplex PCR assay. The multiplex PCR relied on a mix of 60 forward primers for TCR Vbeta segments and 13 reverse primers for TCR Jbeta segments. The clones in this table, taken by TCRdb from immuneACCESS, are in-frame only. Not every clone is retained; where verified, under half of the shortfall comes from an unresolved V gene, and the cause of the rest is unknown. This sample lists about 120,000 clones; approximately 82% were detected once. About 1.5% of the sample lies in the top ten. Sequencing input: PBMCs. The source of these receptors is a female donor in good health and CMV-seronegative.

The gene calls are TRBV9 and TRBJ2-7, with 8 bases lining up with TRBD2. This CDR3 is 16 amino acids long. Germline-derived CDR1 and CDR2 are SGDLS and YYNGEE. Trimming removed 0 bases from V and 2 bases from J; junction bases left unmatched: 7. In nucleotides, the CDR3 is TGTGCCAGCAGCGTAGGAGCGAGCGGGAGTGCCTACGAGCAGTACTTC. It encodes CASSVGASGSAYEQYF.

The chain joins TRBV7-2 to TRBJ2-1; tentative D call: TRBD2 (5 bases). This CDR3 has 14 amino acids. Germline values: CDR1 SGHTA, CDR2 FQGNSA. Trimming took off 2 bases at V and 4 bases at J, with 9 bases between the two ends. Written as DNA, the CDR3 is TGTGCCAGCAGCTTATCAGCGGTTTACAATGAGCAGTTCTTC. This codes for CASSLSAVYNEQFF. The full variable domain, with the rest looked up from reference TRBV7-2 and TRBJ2-1, is GAGVSQSPSNKVTEKGKDVELRCDPISGHTALYWYRQSLGQGLEFLIYFQGNSAPDKSGLPSDRFSAERTGGSVSTLTIQRTQQEDSAVYLCASSLSAVYNEQFFGPGTRLTVL.

This clone appeared a few times. This chain uses TRBV19 with TRBJ1-1; 9 nucleotides line up with TRBD1. V trimming: 4 bases; J trimming: 7 bases; junction bases outside the gene matches: 4. This CDR3 has 13 amino acids. In germline, CDR1 is LNHDA, CDR2 SQIVND (reference sequence). This chain's CDR3 is CASSTQTGGEAFF. The CDR3 nucleotides read TGTGCCAGTAGTACGCAGACAGGGGGTGAAGCTTTCTTT.

This chain uses TRBV27 with TRBJ2-1; TRBD2 matches 11 bases. Germline V gene data show CDR1 as MNHEY and CDR2 as SMNVEV (reference sequence). The CDR3 loop spans 21 amino acids. The junction had 22 bases not matched to a gene; V was cut back by 4 bases and J by 5 bases. The CDR3 spells CASSSPTGGGLETSGDNEQFF. In DNA, the CDR3 is TGTGCCAGCAGTTCACCGACAGGGGGGGGTTTAGAGACTAGCGGGGACAATGAGCAGTTCTTC.

V gene TRBV11-2 combines with J gene TRBJ2-1; 10 nucleotides agree with TRBD2. This CDR3 region has 15 residues. The V and J ends lost 3 bases and 6 bases, in that order; junction bases with no gene match: 5. Germline CDR1 is SGHAT and CDR2 is FQNNGV. As DNA, the CDR3 is TGTGCCAGCAGCTTGGGGACTAGCGCCACCAATGAGCAGTTCTTC. Residues: CASSLGTSATNEQFF.

The V and J genes are TRBV18 and TRBJ2-5, with D hard to call. Germline CDR1 is KGHSH and CDR2 is LQKENI. Trimming removed 3 bases at V and 5 bases at J, with 10 bases between. CDR3 size: 13 residues. The CDR3 nucleotides read TGTGCCAGCTCACCCCGGGTGGTGGAGACCCAGTACTTC. This sequence encodes CASSPRVVETQYF.

CDR3 sequence (DNA): TGTGCCAGCAGTCAACCAACAGGGGGGGCCAACGTCCTGACTTTC. Protein product: CASSQPTGGANVLTF. The chain joins TRBV6-1 to TRBJ2-6; perhaps TRBD1 as D (6 bases). The CDR3 runs to 15 residues. Per germline, CDR1 MNHNS and CDR2 SASEGT. Trimming took 5 bases from V and 4 from J, leaving 12 bases between them.

The rearrangement joins TRBV18 to TRBJ2-5; no definite D call. CDR3 size: 13 residues. Trimming removed 4 bases at V and 1 base at J, with 7 bases between. Germline V gives CDR1 KGHSH, CDR2 LQKENI. CDR3 coding DNA: TGTGCCAGCTCACTATCTACCCAAGAGACCCAGTACTTC. This sequence encodes CASSLSTQETQYF.

This clone was seen more than once but under ten times. In DNA, the CDR3 is TGTGCCAGCAGCTTACTAGCGGGAGCCACAGATACGCAGTATTTT. Encoded protein: CASSLLAGATDTQYF. The chain combines TRBV7-2 with TRBJ2-3, with 10 nucleotides matching TRBD2. Germline lookup yields CDR1 SGHTA and CDR2 FQGNSA. CDR3 length: 15 residues. V shed 2 bases, J shed 2 bases, and the junction held 1 base outside the gene matches.

The CDR3 DNA follows: TGTGCCAGCAGTAGACTAGCGGGAGATAGTTACGAGCAGTACTTC. Amino acid sequence: CASSRLAGDSYEQYF. The rearrangement links TRBV2 to TRBJ2-5; 12 bases are a match to TRBD2. The DNA end is more similar to TRBJ2-7, so the J call may be wrong. The CDR3 totals 15 residues. The germline CDR1 and CDR2 sequences are SNHLY and FYNNEI.

The genes are TRBV6-1 and TRBJ2-7, with no clear D. The CDR3 has 12 amino acids. The germline V and J ends were trimmed by 2 bases and 7 bases, with 9 bases remaining between them. Germline V CDR1 and CDR2: MNHNS, SASEGT. The CDR3 spells CASSEPSREQYF. CDR3 nucleotides: TGTGCCAGCAGTGAACCGTCGCGGGAGCAGTACTTC.

The chain carries TRBV27 and TRBJ1-1, with 8 positions matching TRBD1. Germline V gene sequence: CDR1 MNHEY, CDR2 SMNVEV (reference sequence). The CDR3 has 14 residues. After removal of 4 bases from V and 3 bases from J, the junction contained 4 bases not matched to a gene. The CDR3 DNA sequence: TGTGCCAGCAGTTCCGGACAGGGATACACTGAAGCTTTCTTT. It codes for CASSSGQGYTEAFF.

This clone has just a few counts. The chain employs TRBV11-2 and TRBJ1-1, with D maybe TRBD1 (5 bases). The CDR3 consists of 14 residues. The V end lost 5 bases, the J end lost 2 bases, and 12 bases lay between the germline ends. The germline V gene has CDR1 SGHAT and CDR2 FQNNGV. CDR3: CASSGYRINTEAFF. Written as DNA, the CDR3 is TGTGCCAGCAGCGGATACAGGATAAACACTGAAGCTTTCTTT.

Written as DNA, the CDR3 is TGTGCCACCAGCAGCGGGACAGGGATTGCCGGGGAGCTGTTTTTT. Translation gives CATSSGTGIAGELFF. This sequence joins TRBV15 and TRBJ2-2, with 9 bases identical to TRBD1. The CDR3 has 15 amino acids. CDR1 LNHNV and CDR2 YYDKDF come from the germline V gene (reference sequence). Losses at the gene ends were 3 bases for V and 6 bases for J; bases not matched to a gene: 5.

The CDR3 loop is CASSPSWGGQNYGYTF. For the CDR3, the DNA is TGTGCCAGCTCACCCTCGTGGGGGGGCCAAAACTATGGCTACACCTTC. The chain joins TRBV18 to TRBJ1-2; the D gene is possibly TRBD1 (6 bases). The CDR3 totals 16 residues. V shed 3 bases and J shed 2 bases, with 16 bases lying between them. CDR1 KGHSH and CDR2 LQKENI come from the germline V gene.

J is TRBJ2-1 and V is TRBV7-2, with 13 bases identical to TRBD2. Per germline, CDR1 SGHTA and CDR2 FQGNSA. The trim removed 5 bases at V and 12 bases at J, leaving 4 bases unmatched. The CDR3 covers 13 residues. The CDR3 is CASSTTSGRSQFF. DNA for the CDR3: TGTGCCAGCAGCACGACTAGCGGGAGGTCGCAGTTCTTC.

This chain's CDR3 is CASLTGVNQPQHF. CDR3 nucleotides: TGTGCCAGCTTGACAGGGGTCAATCAGCCCCAGCATTTT. The genes are TRBV18 and TRBJ1-5; 8 nucleotides align to TRBD1. Germline CDR1 and CDR2: KGHSH and LQKENI. J gave up 3 bases and V 7 bases, and 2 bases lay outside the gene matches. The CDR3 contains 13 residues.

The chain couples TRBV14 to TRBJ1-2; 7 bases line up with TRBD1. Germline loops: CDR1 SGHDN, CDR2 FVKESK. This CDR3 region has 13 residues. After removal of 5 bases from V and 6 bases from J, the junction contained 6 bases not matched to a gene. CDR3 bases: TGTGCCAGCAGCTTGATCCAGGGGGATGGCTACACCTTC. Its protein is CASSLIQGDGYTF.

The rearrangement uses TRBV4-1 and TRBJ2-7; maybe TRBD2 (6 bases). Germline CDR1 reads MGHRA; CDR2 reads YSYEKL. The CDR3 extends over 15 amino acids. V lost 3 bases and J lost 4, with 16 bases in between. The CDR3 region has the DNA TGCGCCAGCAGCCACCGAAGGGCGGGATGGTACGAGCAGTACTTC. The encoded protein is CASSHRRAGWYEQYF.

The rearrangement links TRBV4-3 to TRBJ1-1; D is possibly TRBD1 (6 bases). The CDR3 has 17 residues. Deletions cut 3 bases from V and 4 bases from J, with 21 bases between. Germline lookup yields CDR1 LGHNA and CDR2 YSLEER. The CDR3 protein is CASSQATGSFRGTEAFF. CDR3 DNA sequence: TGCGCCAGCAGCCAGGCGACAGGTTCCTTTCGAGGCACTGAAGCTTTCTTT.

J is TRBJ2-1 and V is TRBV7-3, with 7 bases that match TRBD1. V gave up 2 bases and J gave up 7 bases; unmatched junction bases: 2. The CDR3 is 13 residues long. CDR1 is SGHTA, CDR2 FQGTGA, per germline. CDR3 region: CASSLGTENEQFF. The CDR3, as DNA: TGTGCCAGCAGCTTAGGGACAGAGAATGAGCAGTTCTTC.

This chain joins TRBV5-1 and TRBJ2-1, with D possibly matching TRBD2 (6 bases). V dropped 2 bases and J dropped 0 bases, with 12 bases sitting between them. Germline loops: CDR1 SGHRS, CDR2 YFSETQ. The CDR3 loop spans 16 amino acids. The CDR3 here is CASSLTGESSYNEQFF. Here the CDR3 DNA reads TGCGCCAGCAGCTTAACGGGAGAGAGCTCCTACAATGAGCAGTTCTTC.

The gene calls are TRBV7-9 and TRBJ2-2; 16 nucleotides align to TRBD2. CDR3 length: 16 amino acids. Unmatched junction bases numbered 0, after V lost 3 bases and J lost 5 bases. Looked up from germline, CDR1 is SEHNR and CDR2 is FQNEAQ (reference sequence). The DNA for the CDR3 is TGTGCCAGCAGCTTGGGACTAGCGGGAGGGACCGGGGAGCTGTTTTTT. This codes for CASSLGLAGGTGELFF.

The chain couples TRBV10-1 to TRBJ2-5; D is uncertain. The germline CDR1 and CDR2 sequences are WNHNN and SYGVQD (reference sequence). This CDR3 region has 15 residues. V lost 8 bases, J lost 0 bases, and 16 bases lay in between. The CDR3 DNA reads as TGCGCCAGCTCTGACTGGAGCAAGAACCAAGAGACCCAGTACTTC. This gives the protein CASSDWSKNQETQYF.

The V gene is TRBV4-1, the J gene TRBJ2-7, with 7 nucleotides matching TRBD1. V lost 1 base to trimming and J lost 3 bases; unmatched junction nucleotides: 12. Germline lookup yields CDR1 MGHRA and CDR2 YSYEKL. This CDR3 region has 17 residues. CDR3: CASSQGPSRTGLYEQYF. The CDR3 DNA follows: TGCGCCAGCAGCCAAGGACCTTCCCGGACAGGACTCTACGAGCAGTACTTC.

The chain links TRBV4-2 to TRBJ2-7, with D possibly TRBD1 on 6 matching bases. V was trimmed by 0 bases and J by 2 bases, leaving 14 bases between them. The CDR3 has 16 residues. Germline V CDR1 and CDR2: LGHNA, YNFKEQ. Here the CDR3 reads CASSQDYLRGAYEQYF. The CDR3 DNA sequence: TGTGCCAGCAGCCAAGATTATCTCAGGGGAGCCTACGAGCAGTACTTC.

The chain is built from TRBV28 and TRBJ2-7; D perhaps matches TRBD1 (6 bases). The CDR3 length is 14 residues. Germline CDR1 is MDHEN and CDR2 is SYDVKM. Trimming left V 3 bases short and J 2 bases short, with 11 bases between. The CDR3 loop is CASSFPEGAYEQYF. The CDR3 DNA sequence: TGTGCCAGCAGTTTCCCCGAGGGGGCCTACGAGCAGTACTTC.

This clone was seen a handful of times. The chain uses TRBV6-6 and TRBJ1-5; the match to TRBD1 covers 8 bases. This CDR3 has 13 amino acids. V lost 8 bases to trimming and J lost 3 bases; unmatched junction nucleotides: 3. Per germline, CDR1 MNHNY and CDR2 SVGAGI (reference sequence). CDR3 in DNA: TGTGCCAGCTGGACAGGGTTCAATCAGCCCCAGCATTTT. Protein product: CASWTGFNQPQHF.

The CDR3 DNA reads as TGTGCCAGCAGCTTCGGCCCCCGTGCGGGGGAGGCTGGAAACACCATATATTTT. It translates to CASSFGPRAGEAGNTIYF. The gene calls are TRBV5-5 and TRBJ1-3, with D tentatively TRBD1 (5 bases). Germline V gene lookup returns CDR1 SGHKS and CDR2 YYEKEE (reference sequence). Deletions cut 2 bases from V and 2 bases from J, with 20 bases between. The CDR3 consists of 18 residues.